Sequencing of this T cell receptor beta chain was carried out in a study of T cells in Graves' hyperthyroidism and ophthalmopathy. Study context: Peripheral blood was secured at the point of initial diagnosis, before any treatment.

Looked up from germline, CDR1 is MGHRA and CDR2 is YSYEKL. This CDR3 has 12 amino acids. V lost 0 bases to trimming and J lost 3 bases, with 1 base between them. Stable Graves' hyperthyroidism denoted no ophthalmopathy progression over 18 months. The authors obtained PBMCs from roughly 10 ml of fresh peripheral blood. The CDR3 regions of TCR beta were amplified from RNA transcripts. HTBI primers were used for first-round RT-PCR of the TCR CDR3. TCRdb recomputed calls from the multiplex PCR reads with MiXCR, one row per CDR3 protein. The table records a few hundred thousand distinct CDR3 sequences, under 15% of them present only once.

The TCR originated in a woman aged 25 to 45 with Graves' hyperthyroidism. This sequence joins TRBV4-1 and TRBJ2-3, with D unresolved. The sample taken for sequencing was blood. The CDR3 sequence is CASSQDTDTQYF. As DNA, the CDR3 is TGCGCCAGCAGCCAAGATACAGATACGCAGTATTTT.